This TCR beta chain was recovered during a study of cytomegalovirus exposure and HLA in healthy donors. Findings and caveats of the study: The authors later found most CMV-associated TCR beta chains appeared HLA-restricted.

Researchers ran the PCR with 60 Vbeta and 13 Jbeta primers. This table comes from immunoSEQ multiplex PCR, and its TCRdb copy is limited to in-frame clones, with some not included. The table includes 100,000 to 150,000 clones, around three quarters detected once. As to this clone: The antigen remains unidentified.

The clonotype comes from a man aged 25-45 years in good health and CMV-seropositive. The specimen was PBMCs.

DNA of the CDR3: TGTGCCAGCAGCCCCGGCATGACAGGTGGCGAAAAACTGTTTTTT. Its translation: CASSPGMTGGEKLFF. The chain recombines TRBV9 with TRBJ1-4; tentative D call: TRBD1 (6 bases). CDR3 size: 15 residues. Germline values: CDR1 SGDLS, CDR2 YYNGEE. The V and J ends lost 4 bases and 8 bases respectively, with 18 bases between them. Combining the CDR3 with reference TRBV9 and TRBJ1-4 gives the whole variable domain DSGVTQTPKHLITATGQRVTLRCSPRSGDLSVYWYQQSLDQGLQFLIQYYNGEERAKGNILERFSAQQFPDLHSELNLSSLELGDSALYFCASSPGMTGGEKLFFGSGTQLSVL.